The 2 T cell receptor beta chains below come from one sample, sequenced in a study of cytomegalovirus exposure and HLA in healthy donors (dated by TCRdb to the late 2010s). Library generation was performed with the immunoSEQ multiplex PCR assay. For the multiplex PCR, a mixture combining 60 forward primers for TCR Vbeta segments and 13 reverse primers for TCR Jbeta segments was used. Entries here come from immuneACCESS through TCRdb and include only in-frame sequences with V and J called. Some clones fail to appear in such tables; in the studies checked, an unresolved V gene covers under half of the shortfall, and the cause of the remainder is unknown. The table for this sample lists approximately 140,000 clones; around 60% of them were counted only once. Approximately 7% of the sample is taken by the ten largest. Material for sequencing was PBMCs. The receptors were sampled from a woman aged 60-70 years in good health and CMV-seropositive.

The chain is built from TRBV18 and TRBJ1-1; D ambiguous. This CDR3 spans 16 amino acids. CDR1 and CDR2 (germline): KGHSH, LQKENI. Trimming removed 0 bases from V and 0 bases from J, with 11 bases in between. The chain's CDR3 is CASSPPIVRLNTEAFF. The CDR3 DNA reads TGTGCCAGCTCACCACCGATTGTCAGATTGAACACTGAAGCTTTCTTT.

This clone was seen only once. The chain links TRBV28 to TRBJ1-1, with D possibly being TRBD1 (6 bases). Germline V gene data show CDR1 as MDHEN and CDR2 as SYDVKM. CDR3 length equals 14 residues. Trimming cost V 7 bases and J 4 bases, with 16 bases left between them. The DNA of the CDR3 is TGTGCCAGCACCGTAACAGGGTACGGCACTGAAGCTTTCTTT. It encodes CASTVTGYGTEAFF.